This T cell receptor beta chain was found in a study of graft-versus-host responses after intestinal transplantation. Whole-study context: Every recipient had anti-thymocyte globulin induction and approximately 3 years of tacrolimus plus steroids.

Study-level results: GvH clones occurred in recipient marrow; some first appeared in ileum or blood.

Clones were sequenced by immunoSEQ multiplex PCR, and TCRdb holds only the in-frame ones, with some missing. Counted here are roughly 120,000 clones, 90% occurring once; the ten biggest clones make up under 0.2%. Notes on this clone: The antigen remains unidentified.

Sequencing used unstimulated CD4+ T cells sorted from spleen or lymph node cells, obtained before intestinal transplant. This TCR was sampled from a human donor who received an intestinal transplant.

The chain's CDR3 is CASSLVQGTDTQYF. CDR3 DNA sequence: TGTGCCAGCAGCTTAGTCCAGGGCACAGATACGCAGTATTTT. The V and J genes are TRBV7-9 and TRBJ2-3; D unresolved. The CDR3 consists of 14 residues. V lost 1 base and J 1 base, leaving 6 bases between the germline ends. The germline gives CDR1 SEHNR, CDR2 FQNEAQ (reference sequence).